The clone carrying this T cell receptor beta chain has a handful of counts. This sample was included in a study of regulatory T cells in long-lasting Graves disease. Time point: newly diagnosed GD, antithyroid drugs for less than 3 months. Construction of the TCR library relied on RNA isolated from PBMCs. In germline, CDR1 is SGHRS, CDR2 YFSETQ. Trimming took off 4 bases at V and 1 base at J, with 2 bases between the two ends. CDR3 length: 11 residues. Arm-PCR of CDR3 regions and iRepertoire HTBI primers were the basis on which TCR beta libraries were built. TCRdb recomputed calls from the multiplex PCR reads with MiXCR, one row per CDR3 protein. Among around 360,000 distinct CDR3 sequences listed, 15% to 20% were seen once. These sequences were also reported in another study, on T cells in Graves' hyperthyroidism and ophthalmopathy.

The V gene is TRBV5-1, the J gene TRBJ1-2; D is unclear. The sample here was peripheral blood mononuclear cells (PBMCs), taken at new diagnosis, from a patient treated with antithyroid drugs. The receptor was isolated from a woman between 18 and 29 years old with Graves disease. The CDR3 coding sequence is TGCGCCAGCAGCAATAACTATGGCTACACCTTC. This translates into CASSNNYGYTF.